This TCR beta chain comes out of a study of CD4+ T cells in melanoma. Study-wide points: Neoantigen-specific CD4+ T cells in melanoma reportedly had diverse differentiation states.

The table came from immunoSEQ multiplex PCR; TCRdb's copy has only in-frame clones and leaves some out. The sample contains some 21,000 clones, roughly 82% of which appear only once. As to this clone: As yet, its antigen is unknown.

The CDR3 runs 12 residues. Per germline, CDR1 SGHRS and CDR2 YFSETQ. Trimming stripped 0 bases from V and 9 bases from J, with 7 bases between. V is TRBV5-1 and J is TRBJ2-1; D uncertain. The clonotype comes from a human donor with melanoma. The sequenced sample was cells from a culture (not recorded whether cultured in vitro). CDR3 DNA: TGCGCCAGCAGCTTGGGATGGGGTGAGCAGTTCTTC. Encoded protein: CASSLGWGEQFF. The full variable domain, rest sourced from reference TRBV5-1 and TRBJ2-1, is KAGVTQTPRYLIKTRGQQVTLSCSPISGHRSVSWYQQTPGQGLQFLFEYFSETQRNKGNFPGRFSGRQFSNSRSEMNVSTLELGDSALYLCASSLGWGEQFFGPGTRLTVL.